The rows below give T cell receptor beta chains drawn from one sample of a study of identical twins. A single record per CDR3 protein comes from TCRdb applying MiXCR to the 5' RACE reads. The profile shows hundreds of thousands of distinct CDR3 sequences, approximately 6.1% of them singletons. The sequencing sample was made of naive T cells sorted from blood. The receptor source for this set is a man between 18 and 35 years old in good health. Each CDR3 is given with its conserved first and last residue. The order of the fields is V gene, clone size, J gene, D gene, CDR3 length, CDR3 DNA, CDR3 protein. The D gene is left open where the match is weak. For some rows the clone size is stated as once, few or many, or as a class when expanded; others skip it.

TRBV12-3/TRBV12-4	many	TRBJ2-7	NA	13	TGTGCCAGCAGTTTAAGAAGGGGCGGCGAGCAGTACTTC	CASSLRRGGEQYF
TRBV9	many	TRBJ2-1	NA	15	TGTGCCAGCAGCCCTCATGGACCTTACAACAATGAGCAGTTCTTC	CASSPHGPYNNEQFF
TRBV5-1	NA	TRBJ2-3	TRBD2	16	TGCGCCAGCAGCAGGGGACTAGCGGCCAACACAGATACGCAGTATTTT	CASSRGLAANTDTQYF
TRBV5-1	many	TRBJ1-4	NA	14	TGCGCCAGCAGCCAGGGAGGGACTAATGAAAAACTGTTTTTT	CASSQGGTNEKLFF
TRBV5-1	NA	TRBJ2-7	TRBD2	17	TGCGCCAGCAGCTTTGGACTAGCGGGAGGGCCGCCTTACGAGCAGTACTTC	CASSFGLAGGPPYEQYF
TRBV12-3/TRBV12-4	few	TRBJ1-2	TRBD1	15	TGTGCCAGCAGTTTCTCCCTGACAGGGCTCTATGGCTACACCTTC	CASSFSLTGLYGYTF
TRBV12-3/TRBV12-4	many	TRBJ2-3	NA	17	TGTGCCAGCAGTTCAGGAATGGGCCCAGGGGGCACAGATACGCAGTATTTT	CASSSGMGPGGTDTQYF
TRBV15	few	TRBJ2-1	TRBD2	21	TGTGCCACCAGCAGAGCAAAGACCGGGACTAGCGGGAGGCGATCCTACAATGAGCAGTTCTTC	CATSRAKTGTSGRRSYNEQFF
TRBV28	many	TRBJ2-7	TRBD1	15	TGTGCCAGCAGTCCGTCGGGGACAGGGAGCTACGAGCAGTACTTC	CASSPSGTGSYEQYF
TRBV29-1	many	TRBJ1-3	NA	14	TGCAGCGTTGAAGGACGGCTCTCTGGAAACACCATATATTTT	CSVEGRLSGNTIYF
TRBV4-3	few	TRBJ2-6	NA	17	TGCGCCAGCAGCCAAGGGGCCGGGACAAGAAAGGCCAACGTCCTGACTTTC	CASSQGAGTRKANVLTF
TRBV11-2	NA	TRBJ2-2	NA	15	TGTGCCAGCAGGAAACCCGGAGGGAACACCGGGGAGCTGTTTTTT	CASRKPGGNTGELFF
TRBV4-1	NA	TRBJ1-3	NA	16	TGCGCCAGCAGCCAAGATTGGGACCTCTCTGGAAACACCATATATTTT	CASSQDWDLSGNTIYF
TRBV11-3	few	TRBJ2-1	TRBD2	16	TGTGCCAGCAGCCCTAGAGCGGGAAGGGTTAACAATGAGCAGTTCTTC	CASSPRAGRVNNEQFF
TRBV4-1	many	TRBJ2-1	NA	17	TGCGCCAGCAGCCCCAATAAGTGGGGATACTCCTACAATGAGCAGTTCTTC	CASSPNKWGYSYNEQFF
TRBV5-1	many	TRBJ2-3	TRBD2	15	TGCGCCAGCAGCTTGGGCGGGAGTAGGACAGATACGCAGTATTTT	CASSLGGSRTDTQYF
TRBV12-3/TRBV12-4	many	TRBJ2-3	NA	16	TGTGCCAGCAGTTTAGAGGTCTCGGAGTCAGCAGATACGCAGTATTTT	CASSLEVSESADTQYF
TRBV15	NA	TRBJ2-7	NA	14	TGTGCCACCAGCAGAGATCACCTAGAGGGCGAGCAGTACTTC	CATSRDHLEGEQYF
TRBV7-2	few	TRBJ2-3	NA	16	TGTGCCAGCAGCTTTTTCAGGGCCTCTAGCACAGATACGCAGTATTTT	CASSFFRASSTDTQYF
TRBV20-1	few	TRBJ1-1	NA	14	TGCAGTGCTAGATCCCCGGGGAGGGGCACTGAAGCTTTCTTT	CSARSPGRGTEAFF
TRBV18	NA	TRBJ2-2	NA	14	TGTGCCAGCTCTCCAGGGTCGACCACCGGGGAGCTGTTTTTT	CASSPGSTTGELFF
TRBV15	many	TRBJ2-3	TRBD1	12	TGTGCCATTCGACAGGGGACAGATACGCAGTATTTT	CAIRQGTDTQYF
TRBV7-2	few	TRBJ2-1	NA	17	TGTGCCAGCAGCTTAGCCCTTCCTAGGCCCGGTGGGAATGAGCAGTTCTTC	CASSLALPRPGGNEQFF
TRBV12-3/TRBV12-4	many	TRBJ2-5	TRBD1	12	TGTGCCAGCGGGACAGGGACGGAGACCCAGTACTTC	CASGTGTETQYF
TRBV20-1	many	TRBJ2-3	TRBD2	13	TGCAGTACCATAGCGGGAAGGGCAGATACGCAGTATTTT	CSTIAGRADTQYF
TRBV6-2/TRBV6-3	NA	TRBJ2-2	NA	18	TGTGCCAGCGGAACGCGGATGAGAAAAGAAGGAAGGGCCGGGGAGCTGTTTTTT	CASGTRMRKEGRAGELFF
TRBV20-1	many	TRBJ2-7	NA	15	TGCAGTGCCCCCCTTACGGACAGCTACTCCTACGAGCAGTACTTC	CSAPLTDSYSYEQYF
TRBV29-1	many	TRBJ2-1	NA	14	TGCAGCGCTATTGGCAGGGTATCCTACAATGAGCAGTTCTTC	CSAIGRVSYNEQFF
TRBV12-3/TRBV12-4	many	TRBJ2-7	NA	14	TGTGCCAGCAGTTCCCAGGGCAGCTCCTACGAGCAGTACTTC	CASSSQGSSYEQYF
TRBV6-2/TRBV6-3	many	TRBJ2-7	TRBD2	13	TGTGCCAGCAGTCGGGGGGACGACTACGAGCAGTACTTC	CASSRGDDYEQYF
TRBV12-3/TRBV12-4	many	TRBJ2-3	NA	17	TGTGCCAGCAGTTTAAAAGGGGGCGGGACTAGCACAGATACGCAGTATTTT	CASSLKGGGTSTDTQYF
TRBV12-3/TRBV12-4	few	TRBJ2-7	NA	15	TGTGCCAGCAGTTTAGCGGGAGGAGGACACTACGAGCAGTACTTC	CASSLAGGGHYEQYF
TRBV29-1	many	TRBJ2-7	NA	15	TGCAGCGTTGAGGGGGACCCACAGAGCCCCTACGAGCAGTACTTC	CSVEGDPQSPYEQYF
TRBV6-2/TRBV6-3	NA	TRBJ1-5	TRBD1	14	TGTGCCAGCAGCATGGGACAGCGCAATCAGCCCCAGCATTTT	CASSMGQRNQPQHF
TRBV15	few	TRBJ2-2	NA	14	TGTGCCACCAGCAGAGATAGGGGGACGTCCCGGCTGTTTTTT	CATSRDRGTSRLFF
TRBV11-2	NA	TRBJ1-3	NA	15	TGTGCCAGCAGCTTTTTCACCGGTGTGTTTGGCACCATATATTTT	CASSFFTGVFGTIYF
TRBV19	NA	TRBJ2-1	NA	13	TGTGCCAGTAGTCACGGGCCCAACAATGAGCAGTTCTTC	CASSHGPNNEQFF
TRBV7-3	NA	TRBJ2-3	TRBD2	15	TGTGCCAGCAGCTTGGGCGGGAGTGGGGCAGATACGCAGTATTTT	CASSLGGSGADTQYF
TRBV5-1	many	TRBJ2-1	NA	14	TGCGCCAGCAGCTACAGGGGAGGTAGCAATGAGCAGTTCTTC	CASSYRGGSNEQFF